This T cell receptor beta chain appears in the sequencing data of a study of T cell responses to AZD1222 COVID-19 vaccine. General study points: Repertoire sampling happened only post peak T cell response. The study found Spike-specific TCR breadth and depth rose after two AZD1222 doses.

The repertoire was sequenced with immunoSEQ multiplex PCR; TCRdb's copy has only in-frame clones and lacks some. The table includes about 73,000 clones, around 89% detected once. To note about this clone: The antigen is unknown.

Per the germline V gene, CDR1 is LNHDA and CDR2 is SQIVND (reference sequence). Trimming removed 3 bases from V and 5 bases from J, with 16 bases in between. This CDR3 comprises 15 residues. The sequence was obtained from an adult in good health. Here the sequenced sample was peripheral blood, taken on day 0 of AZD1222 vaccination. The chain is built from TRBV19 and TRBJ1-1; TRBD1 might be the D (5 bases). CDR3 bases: TGTGCCAGTAGTATTGATGGCAGGGTGGGGACTGAAGCTTTCTTT. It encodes CASSIDGRVGTEAFF. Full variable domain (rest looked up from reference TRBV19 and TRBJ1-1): DGGITQSPKYLFRKEGQNVTLSCEQNLNHDAMYWYRQDPGQGLRLIYYSQIVNDFQKGDIAEGYSVSREKKESFPLTVTSAQKNPTAFYLCASSIDGRVGTEAFFGQGTRLTVV.